The clone carrying this TCR beta chain showed up just once. V lost 0 bases to trimming and J lost 4 bases, with 16 bases between them. Germline CDR1 is SGDLS and CDR2 is YYNGEE. The CDR3 totals 17 residues. TCRdb's copy holds only in-frame clones and misses some; the assay was immunoSEQ multiplex PCR. The sample has 280,000 or so clones; approximately 90% are singletons. The sample originates from a study of blood T cell repertoires in COVID-19. Turning to the study itself: The United States, Italy and Spain supplied acute and convalescent COVID-19 samples. The cDNA or gDNA used as material had been derived from T cells, B-cell-depleted T cells, or PBMCs.

V usage is TRBV9 and J usage is TRBJ1-4, with D unresolved. The sample comprised peripheral blood. The clonotype was recovered from a woman aged 55-69 years with acute or convalescent COVID-19. As DNA, the CDR3 is TGTGCCAGCAGCGTAGGTATAGGCGTCGGACTTAATGAAAAACTGTTTTTT. Its translation is CASSVGIGVGLNEKLFF.